What follows are 6 T cell receptor beta chains derived from one specimen sequenced in a study of response to subunit inactivated influenza vaccine. MiXCR, applied by TCRdb to the RT-PCR reads, yields one record per CDR3 protein. Here the sample spans around 190,000 distinct CDR3 sequences, 14% being singletons. The sample in question was CD8+ T cells sorted from PBMCs, obtained about 5 days after vaccination. Source of these receptors: a man over 45 who received an inactivated influenza vaccine.

This clonotype occurred many times. This chain uses TRBV18 with TRBJ1-2; 11 nucleotides agree with TRBD1. Germline assignment: CDR1 KGHSH and CDR2 LQKENI. The length of the CDR3 is 16 residues. V was clipped by 3 bases and J by 3 bases; unmatched bases: 6. CDR3 amino acids: CASSPRRGQGDYGYTF. CDR3 DNA sequence: TGTGCCAGCTCACCTAGACGGGGACAGGGGGACTATGGCTACACCTTC.

This clonotype occurred a few times. CDR3 region: CASSQVMRGREGTQYF. The CDR3 region has the DNA TGCGCCAGCAGCCAAGTAATGCGGGGCCGGGAGGGAACGCAGTATTTT. This chain joins TRBV4-3 and TRBJ2-3; 8 nucleotides match TRBD2. V was clipped by 1 base and J by 9 bases; unmatched bases: 12. CDR1 LGHNA and CDR2 YSLEER come from the germline V gene. The CDR3 runs 16 residues.

About this clonotype itself: A much more abundant neighbour one base away suggests this may be a read error. The chain has TRBV28 and TRBJ2-7; TRBD2 might be the D (6 bases). CDR1 and CDR2 from the germline V gene are MDHEN and SYDVKM. The V gene lost 4 bases and the J gene lost 1 base, with 8 bases spanning the gap. The CDR3 is made up of 13 amino acids. The CDR3 reads CASSWGVSYEQYF. The CDR3, as DNA: TGTGCCAGCAGTTGGGGGGTTTCCTACGAGCAGTACTTC. The full variable domain, in which reference TRBV28 and TRBJ2-7 provide the parts outside the CDR3, is DVKVTQSSRYLVKRTGEKVFLECVQDMDHENMFWYRQDPGLGLRLIYFSYDVKMKEKGDIPEGYSVSREKKERFSLILESASTNQTSMYLCASSWGVSYEQYFGPGTRLTVT.

V and J are TRBV4-1 and TRBJ1-2; D may be TRBD1 (6 bases). The CDR3 length is 16 residues. V was trimmed by 4 bases and J by 5 bases, leaving 20 bases between them. The germline CDR1 and CDR2 sequences are MGHRA and YSYEKL. CDR3 region: CASSLQVGGGGYGYTF. The CDR3 DNA follows: TGCGCCAGCAGCCTACAAGTGGGCGGAGGGGGGTATGGCTACACCTTC.

The table lists this clonotype with many counts. The chain employs TRBV12-3 or TRBV12-4 and TRBJ2-1; D is unclear. This CDR3 spans 12 amino acids. The ends were cut back, 0 bases at V and 6 bases at J, with 3 bases in the middle. CDR3 DNA sequence: TGTGCCAGCAGTTTAGCAGCCAATGAGCAGTTCTTC. It translates to CASSLAANEQFF.

This clonotype has more than one count but fewer than ten. V and J are TRBV28 and TRBJ2-3; D is possibly TRBD1 (6 bases). V lost 2 bases, J lost 5 bases, and 20 bases lay in between. CDR3 length: 17 amino acids. The germline gives CDR1 MDHEN, CDR2 SYDVKM. This CDR3 reads CASSLRLIEKGGDTQYF. For the CDR3, the DNA is TGTGCCAGCAGTTTACGCCTAATAGAAAAAGGGGGAGATACGCAGTATTTT.